One T cell receptor (beta chain) is described in this entry. TCRdb's table, derived via immunoSEQ multiplex PCR, lists solely in-frame clones and lacks some. This repertoire shows tens of thousands of clones, 90% to 95% found once; its top ten account for 0.85%. The record originates from a study of T cell changes during pregnancy in multiple sclerosis. The CDR3 sequence is 15 residues long. CDR1 and CDR2 from the germline V gene are WSHSY and SAAADI. Trimming shortened V by 1 base and J by 0 bases, and 9 bases separated the two germline ends. The sample here was peripheral blood, taken in the first trimester of pregnancy. The chain is built from TRBV10-2 and TRBJ1-2; no clear D gene. This clonotype originated in a female donor with multiple sclerosis, enrolled in a pregnancy study. CDR3 region: CASSELPRANYGYTF. The CDR3 region has the DNA TGCGCCAGCAGTGAGTTACCGCGTGCTAACTATGGCTACACCTTC.